Each of the 23 T cell receptor beta chains below was sequenced from the same sample in a study of shared clonotypes between healthy human individuals. TCRdb's table, derived via immunoSEQ multiplex PCR, lists solely in-frame clones and lacks some. Altogether a few million clones are present, approximately 93% being singletons, with the ten largest covering 0.35% to 0.5%. Source material: naive CD4+ T cells from PBMCs. The subset: CD45RA+ positively selected. The receptor source for this set is a man younger than 35 in good health. Some clones in this sample may be carry-over from other donors' samples.

This chain connects TRBV5-1 to TRBJ1-3; D uncertain. CDR3 size: 16 residues. The ends were cut back, 1 base at V and 0 bases at J, with 11 bases in the middle. CDR1 is SGHRS and CDR2 is YFSETQ in the germline V gene. This chain's CDR3 is CASSLFHASSGNTIYF. CDR3 DNA: TGCGCCAGCAGCTTGTTCCATGCGAGCTCTGGAAACACCATATATTTT. The full variable domain, completed using reference TRBV5-1 and TRBJ1-3, is KAGVTQTPRYLIKTRGQQVTLSCSPISGHRSVSWYQQTPGQGLQFLFEYFSETQRNKGNFPGRFSGRQFSNSRSEMNVSTLELGDSALYLCASSLFHASSGNTIYFGEGSWLTVV.

CDR3 residues: CASSSGQIGGNTIYF. DNA of the CDR3: TGTGCCAGCAGTTCCGGGCAGATCGGTGGAAACACCATATATTTT. This chain connects TRBV6-5 to TRBJ1-3; D remains unclear. CDR3 length: 15 residues. Germline V gene lookup returns CDR1 MNHEY and CDR2 SVGAGI. V dropped 4 bases and J dropped 3 bases, with 13 bases sitting between them.

In the case of this clone: Other DNA sequences in this specimen translate into the identical CDR3. This chain links TRBV7-2 with TRBJ1-1; D is ambiguous. This CDR3 is 13 amino acids long. V was trimmed by 2 bases and J by 6 bases, leaving 10 bases between them. CDR1 SGHTA and CDR2 FQGNSA come from the germline V gene. The chain's CDR3 is CASSLSRDAEAFF. CDR3 nucleotides: TGTGCCAGCAGCTTATCTCGTGATGCTGAAGCTTTCTTT.

This clone appeared once. The chain carries TRBV5-1 and TRBJ2-7; TRBD1 matches at 7 bases. Trimming took 4 bases from V and 2 from J; bases not matched to a gene: 6. Germline-derived CDR1 and CDR2 are SGHRS and YFSETQ. CDR3 length equals 14 residues. The CDR3, as DNA: TGCGCCAGCAGCGGGTGGCAGGGGGCCTACGAGCAGTACTTC. This translates into CASSGWQGAYEQYF. The variable domain in full, completed from reference TRBV5-1 and TRBJ2-7, reads KAGVTQTPRYLIKTRGQQVTLSCSPISGHRSVSWYQQTPGQGLQFLFEYFSETQRNKGNFPGRFSGRQFSNSRSEMNVSTLELGDSALYLCASSGWQGAYEQYFGPGTRLTVT.

The V gene is TRBV7-2, the J gene TRBJ2-1, with D tentatively TRBD1 or TRBD2 (5 bases each). CDR3 length equals 16 residues. CDR1 SGHTA and CDR2 FQGNSA come from the germline V gene. Trimming left V 5 bases short and J 8 bases short, with 22 bases between. CDR3 residues: CASSTPGQLITHEQFF. DNA for the CDR3: TGTGCCAGCAGCACACCGGGGCAGTTAATCACCCATGAGCAGTTCTTC.

This clone was detected only once. V and J are TRBV7-9 and TRBJ2-7; D is unresolved. The V end was cut by 1 base, the J end by 9 bases, with 13 bases between. Germline lookup yields CDR1 SEHNR and CDR2 FQNEAQ (reference sequence). The CDR3 covers 13 residues. CDR3 sequence: CASSLETPIGQYF. Written as DNA, the CDR3 is TGTGCCAGCAGCTTAGAGACCCCCATTGGGCAGTACTTC.

This clone showed up just a few times. The chain has TRBV9 and TRBJ1-1, with 8 bases fitting TRBD1. Germline values: CDR1 SGDLS, CDR2 YYNGEE. The CDR3 totals 15 residues. The junction had 15 bases not matched to a gene; V was cut back by 4 bases and J by 10 bases. CDR3 sequence (DNA): TGTGCCAGCAGCCCCAATCCCGACAGGGGCATCGTAGCTTTCTTT. Translation: CASSPNPDRGIVAFF.

The chain is built from TRBV14 and TRBJ2-6, with 8 bases aligning to TRBD1. The germline V gene has CDR1 SGHDN and CDR2 FVKESK. The trim removed 3 bases at V and 2 bases at J, leaving 6 bases unmatched. The CDR3 covers 17 residues. For the CDR3, the DNA is TGTGCCAGCAGCCACACAGGGGGGCTGACTGGGGCCAACGTCCTGACTTTC. Translating it yields CASSHTGGLTGANVLTF.

This chain connects TRBV4-2 to TRBJ2-7, with a possible D match to TRBD2 (5 bases). Germline-derived CDR1 and CDR2 are LGHNA and YNFKEQ. Trimming left V 4 bases short and J 3 bases short, with 19 bases between. The CDR3 covers 16 residues. CDR3 sequence: CASSLRVGASGYEQYF. CDR3 in DNA: TGTGCCAGCAGCCTGAGGGTGGGTGCCAGCGGCTACGAGCAGTACTTC.

The chain links TRBV19 to TRBJ2-2; the match to TRBD1 covers 7 bases. Losses at the gene ends were 5 bases for V and 0 bases for J; bases not matched to a gene: 6. The CDR3 totals 16 residues. Per the germline V gene, CDR1 is LNHDA and CDR2 is SQIVND (reference sequence). The CDR3 sequence is CASSASTGTNTGELFF. CDR3 coding DNA: TGTGCCAGTAGTGCTTCGACAGGGACGAACACCGGGGAGCTGTTTTTT. Using reference TRBV19 and TRBJ2-2 for the parts outside the CDR3, the full variable domain is DGGITQSPKYLFRKEGQNVTLSCEQNLNHDAMYWYRQDPGQGLRLIYYSQIVNDFQKGDIAEGYSVSREKKESFPLTVTSAQKNPTAFYLCASSASTGTNTGELFFGEGSRLTVL.

This clone was observed a single time. V gene TRBV11-2 combines with J gene TRBJ2-7, with 9 bases aligning to TRBD1. Germline loops: CDR1 SGHAT, CDR2 FQNNGV. J gave up 6 bases and V 5 bases, and 8 bases lay outside the gene matches. The CDR3 is 14 amino acids. CDR3 region: CASSPRQGEGEQYF. The CDR3, as DNA: TGTGCCAGCAGCCCACGACAGGGGGAGGGCGAGCAGTACTTC.

This chain connects TRBV21-1 to TRBJ1-5. TRBV21-1 is shown as a pseudogene. The CDR3 runs to 18 residues. This chain's CDR3 is CASRETYREVEMMQPQHF. The CDR3, as DNA: TGTGCCAGCAGGGAGACCTACAGGGAGGTTGAAATGATGCAGCCCCAGCATTTT.

The V call is TRBV10-1, the J call TRBJ2-2; D is possibly TRBD2 (7 bases). This CDR3 has 17 residues. CDR1 and CDR2 from the germline V gene are WNHNN and SYGVQD (reference sequence). V shed 3 bases and J shed 6 bases, with 20 bases lying between them. DNA for the CDR3: TGCGCCAGCAGTGAAAACAGGGCTAGCGGAAACCCCGGGGAGCTGTTTTTT. Translating gives CASSENRASGNPGELFF.

The rearrangement uses TRBV30 and TRBJ1-3; D uncertain. Germline loops: CDR1 GTSNPN, CDR2 SVGIG (reference sequence). The ends were cut back, 0 bases at V and 1 base at J, with 16 bases in the middle. CDR3 length: 17 amino acids. The CDR3 DNA follows: TGTGCCTGGAGTGTACGCGCAACTAGGGCTTCTGGAAACACCATATATTTT. This codes for CAWSVRATRASGNTIYF.

With regard to this clone: Other DNA sequences from this sample encode an identical CDR3 as well. The gene calls are TRBV28 and TRBJ2-1, with 7 positions matching TRBD1. The CDR3 is 15 residues long. CDR1 and CDR2 from the germline V gene are MDHEN and SYDVKM. With V trimmed by 5 bases and J by 2 bases, 6 bases remained unmatched. The CDR3 DNA sequence: TGTGCCAGCAGTCCGCCCCAGGGGGCCTACAATGAGCAGTTCTTC. Translating it yields CASSPPQGAYNEQFF.

In this sample, this clone turned up once. J is TRBJ2-7 and V is TRBV5-1, with D possibly matching TRBD2 (7 bases). The CDR3 runs 14 residues. V lost 5 bases and J 1 base, leaving 13 bases between the germline ends. The germline V gene has CDR1 SGHRS and CDR2 YFSETQ. CDR3 nucleotides: TGCGCCAGCAGTCGGGGGGCCCCGTCCTACGAGCAGTACTTC. Protein product: CASSRGAPSYEQYF.

The chain recombines TRBV29-1 with TRBJ1-2; 9 bases fit TRBD1. This CDR3 is built from 14 residues. Unmatched junction bases numbered 4, after V lost 1 base and J lost 4 bases. CDR1 is SQVTM and CDR2 is ANQGSEA in the germline V gene. CDR3: CSVEVGTGSYGYTF. The DNA of the CDR3 is TGCAGCGTTGAAGTAGGGACAGGGTCCTATGGCTACACCTTC.

The gene calls are TRBV5-1 and TRBJ1-4; unclear D gene. The CDR3 runs 14 residues. V was cut by 0 bases and J by 8 bases, with 11 bases left in between. CDR1 and CDR2 (germline): SGHRS, YFSETQ. The CDR3 DNA reads TGCGCCAGCAGCTTGGCTCCGCCCGGGGAAAAACTGTTTTTT. Protein product: CASSLAPPGEKLFF.

This chain joins TRBV28 and TRBJ2-5; 7 bases are a match to TRBD1. This CDR3 contains 14 residues. Germline CDR1 and CDR2: MDHEN and SYDVKM. V shed 2 bases, J shed 3 bases, and the junction held 3 bases outside the gene matches. The CDR3 DNA follows: TGTGCCAGCAGTTTAGGGGGACAGAAAGAGACCCAGTACTTC. It yields the protein CASSLGGQKETQYF.

The V call is TRBV23-1, the J call TRBJ1-5; TRBD1 is a possible D gene (5 bases). TRBV23-1 is filed as an ORF, its function uncertain. Trimming removed 0 bases from V and 6 bases from J, with 12 bases in between. This CDR3 has 15 residues. The CDR3 is CASSQSSRVSQPQHF. CDR3 nucleotide sequence: TGCGCCAGCAGTCAATCCAGCAGGGTTAGTCAGCCCCAGCATTTT.

This sequence joins TRBV7-3 and TRBJ2-7, with D possibly being TRBD1 or TRBD2 (5 bases each). Germline values: CDR1 SGHTA, CDR2 FQGTGA. The CDR3 covers 15 residues. Trimming pared 3 bases from V and 0 bases from J, leaving 12 bases between. The CDR3 loop is CASSLGPGSSYEQYF. CDR3 DNA: TGTGCCAGCAGCTTGGGACCTGGAAGCTCCTACGAGCAGTACTTC.

The sample holds one count of this clone. The rearrangement uses TRBV5-4 and TRBJ2-3; D gene unclear. The germline gives CDR1 SGHNT, CDR2 YYREEE (reference sequence). Trimming removed 2 bases from V and 3 bases from J, with 4 bases in between. This CDR3 spans 12 amino acids. In DNA form, the CDR3 reads TGTGCCAGCAGCTTTCAGACAGATACGCAGTATTTT. Its translation is CASSFQTDTQYF.

A single count supports this clone. The chain joins TRBV4-3 to TRBJ2-1; tentatively, D is TRBD1 (6 bases). Germline CDR1 and CDR2: LGHNA and YSLEER. This CDR3 is 17 amino acids long. Trimming pared 5 bases from V and 4 bases from J, leaving 21 bases between. The CDR3 coding sequence is TGCGCCAGCAGCGTCCGTCATTTAGGACAGCTTTACAATGAGCAGTTCTTC. Translated, it gives CASSVRHLGQLYNEQFF.